What follows are 28 T cell receptor beta chains derived from one specimen sequenced in a study of blood T cell repertoires in COVID-19. Method: immunoSEQ multiplex PCR; TCRdb's copy keeps in-frame clones and lacks some. The profile shows 120,000 or so clones, 65% to 90% of them singletons. Material: peripheral blood. The receptors were gathered from a man older than 75 with active or convalescent COVID-19.

This rearrangement joins TRBV9 to TRBJ2-2; no firm D call. V was trimmed by 0 bases and J by 8 bases, leaving 8 bases between them. This CDR3 region has 13 residues. In germline, CDR1 is SGDLS, CDR2 YYNGEE. CDR3 in DNA: TGTGCCAGCAGCGTAGCGGCCGGGGGGGAGCTGTTTTTT. It specifies CASSVAAGGELFF. Based on the CDR3 plus reference TRBV9 and TRBJ2-2, the full variable domain is DSGVTQTPKHLITATGQRVTLRCSPRSGDLSVYWYQQSLDQGLQFLIQYYNGEERAKGNILERFSAQQFPDLHSELNLSSLELGDSALYFCASSVAAGGELFFGEGSRLTVL.

The gene calls are TRBV19 and TRBJ1-3, with a tentative D call TRBD1 (6 bases). Between the trimmed V and J ends, which lost 7 bases and 0 bases, there was a span of 13 bases. The CDR3 consists of 15 residues. CDR1 LNHDA and CDR2 SQIVND come from the germline V gene (reference sequence). The CDR3 reads CASMKTGTSGNTIYF. As DNA, the CDR3 is TGTGCCAGTATGAAAACAGGGACCTCTGGAAACACCATATATTTT.

This chain uses TRBV6-5 with TRBJ2-7; D call uncertain. The CDR3 is 15 amino acids. From germline, CDR1 is MNHEY and CDR2 SVGAGI. Trimming pared 2 bases from V and 0 bases from J, leaving 11 bases between. The CDR3 DNA reads TGTGCCAGCAGTTACCAACGGGTGAGCTCCTACGAGCAGTACTTC. Translated: CASSYQRVSSYEQYF.

The chain links TRBV6-1 to TRBJ1-4, with 7 bases that match TRBD1. Losses at the gene ends were 6 bases for V and 0 bases for J; bases not matched to a gene: 16. CDR1 MNHNS and CDR2 SASEGT come from the germline V gene. This CDR3 comprises 19 residues. The CDR3 nucleotides are TGTGCCAGCAGCGAACTCAGGACAGGCTCGTCGACAACTAATGAAAAACTGTTTTTT. Its protein is CASSELRTGSSTTNEKLFF.

The chain employs TRBV4-1 and TRBJ1-1; D uncertain. Germline loops: CDR1 MGHRA, CDR2 YSYEKL. This CDR3 has 14 residues. Deletions cut 5 bases from V and 0 bases from J, with 10 bases between. CDR3 in DNA: TGCGCCAGCAGCGACGGAGTGATGAACACTGAAGCTTTCTTT. It is translated as CASSDGVMNTEAFF.

The rearrangement links TRBV12-3 or TRBV12-4 to TRBJ2-1; 13 nucleotides match TRBD2. The CDR3 runs 13 residues. V gave up 10 bases and J gave up 6 bases; unmatched junction bases: 3. As DNA, the CDR3 is TGTGCCACCACTAGCGGGAGGGCCAATGAGCAGTTCTTC. This translates into CATTSGRANEQFF.

The V call is TRBV18, the J call TRBJ2-5; 8 bases are shared with TRBD2. V trimming: 0 bases; J trimming: 5 bases; junction bases outside the gene matches: 5. This CDR3 region has 15 residues. Germline lookup yields CDR1 KGHSH and CDR2 LQKENI. This chain's CDR3 is CASSPPAGGGETQYF. CDR3 coding DNA: TGTGCCAGCTCACCACCTGCGGGAGGCGGGGAGACCCAGTACTTC.

This chain connects TRBV19 to TRBJ1-1, with TRBD1 identical over 8 bases. The ends lost 6 bases at V and 6 bases at J; junction bases unmatched: 15. CDR1 LNHDA and CDR2 SQIVND come from the germline V gene (reference sequence). The CDR3 length is 16 residues. The CDR3 is CASRDRAHGPLAEAFF. The CDR3 nucleotides read TGTGCCAGTAGGGACAGGGCACACGGTCCATTAGCTGAAGCTTTCTTT.

The chain links TRBV7-9 to TRBJ2-7, with TRBD1 identical over 8 bases. Germline V gene lookup returns CDR1 SEHNR and CDR2 FQNEAQ (reference sequence). This CDR3 spans 14 amino acids. The V and J ends lost 7 bases and 6 bases, in that order; junction bases with no gene match: 11. The CDR3 coding sequence is TGTGCCAGCACCCGAGACAGGGGCGTGGGCGAGCAGTACTTC. Translated, it gives CASTRDRGVGEQYF.

The chain employs TRBV5-1 and TRBJ1-1, with no clear D. The CDR3 is made up of 15 amino acids. Trimming cost V 4 bases and J 3 bases, with 16 bases left between them. The germline V gene has CDR1 SGHRS and CDR2 YFSETQ. CDR3 protein: CASSLGHVRDTEAFF. The CDR3 DNA follows: TGCGCCAGCAGCCTAGGCCATGTGAGAGACACTGAAGCTTTCTTT.

This clone was counted a single time. This CDR3 reads CASSDAAALASYF. The CDR3 DNA sequence: TGTGCCAGCAGTGATGCCGCCGCCCTAGCTTCGTACTTC. The rearrangement links TRBV6-1 to TRBJ2-5; the D gene is possibly TRBD2 (5 bases). Trimming cost V 3 bases and J 13 bases, with 18 bases left between them. Per germline, CDR1 MNHNS and CDR2 SASEGT. The CDR3 runs to 13 residues.

In this sample, this clone turned up once. V and J are TRBV28 and TRBJ1-2; no reliable D call. Trimming took 3 bases from V and 2 from J, leaving 7 bases between them. Per germline, CDR1 MDHEN and CDR2 SYDVKM. There are 13 residues in the CDR3. The CDR3: CASSFRRNYGYTF. CDR3 sequence (DNA): TGTGCCAGCAGTTTTAGGAGAAACTATGGCTACACCTTC.

The chain carries TRBV6-6 and TRBJ1-2; 11 positions agree with TRBD1. The CDR3 totals 17 residues. The V gene's germline CDR1 is MNHNY and CDR2 SVGAGI (reference sequence). V was pared by 5 bases and J by 3 bases, with 11 bases of the junction left unmatched. Here the CDR3 reads CASSLRTGGAADYGYTF. CDR3 in DNA: TGTGCCAGCAGTCTCCGGACAGGGGGCGCAGCTGACTATGGCTACACCTTC.

This chain joins TRBV30 and TRBJ1-4; TRBD1 aligns across 7 bases. This CDR3 contains 12 residues. J gave up 5 bases and V 5 bases, and 2 bases lay outside the gene matches. Germline V gene sequence: CDR1 GTSNPN, CDR2 SVGIG (reference sequence). CDR3 nucleotide sequence: TGTGCCTGGGACAGGGTGAATGAAAAACTGTTTTTT. Amino acids: CAWDRVNEKLFF.

The V and J genes are TRBV18 and TRBJ1-6; the D is unclear. Germline V lookup: CDR1 KGHSH, CDR2 LQKENI. The ends were cut back, 0 bases at V and 7 bases at J, with 16 bases in the middle. The CDR3 consists of 17 residues. The CDR3 is CASSPPGSGIGNSPLHF. The CDR3 DNA reads TGTGCCAGCTCACCACCGGGGAGTGGCATAGGGAATTCACCCCTCCACTTT.

This clone is a singleton in its sample. The chain uses TRBV6-5 and TRBJ2-7, with D possibly being TRBD2 (5 bases). Germline-derived CDR1 and CDR2 are MNHEY and SVGAGI. The CDR3 runs 13 residues. Trimming shortened V by 10 bases and J by 2 bases, and 15 bases separated the two germline ends. CDR3 in amino acids: CATRAPGTYEQYF. The CDR3 nucleotides are TGTGCCACTAGGGCCCCCGGGACCTACGAGCAGTACTTC.

J is TRBJ1-3 and V is TRBV6-5; 7 bases are shared with TRBD1. Trimming removed 5 bases from V and 4 bases from J; junction bases left unmatched: 5. This CDR3 region has 14 residues. Germline CDR1 MNHEY, CDR2 SVGAGI. The CDR3 sequence is CASSLGQAGNTIYF. Here the CDR3 DNA reads TGTGCCAGCAGTCTCGGACAGGCGGGAAACACCATATATTTT.

This chain joins TRBV2 and TRBJ1-1; 11 bases line up with TRBD1. Germline V gene data show CDR1 as SNHLY and CDR2 as FYNNEI. The J segment lost 8 bases and the V segment lost 3 bases, leaving 5 bases of the junction unmatched. This CDR3 is built from 14 residues. The CDR3 here is CASSDFRTGGEAFF. The DNA for the CDR3 is TGTGCCAGCAGTGACTTTAGGACAGGGGGCGAAGCTTTCTTT. Filled out from reference TRBV2 and TRBJ1-1, the complete variable domain reads EPEVTQTPSHQVTQMGQEVILRCVPISNHLYFYWYRQILGQKVEFLVSFYNNEISEKSEIFDDQFSVERPDGSNFTLKIRSTKLEDSAMYFCASSDFRTGGEAFFGQGTRLTVV.

The V and J genes are TRBV30 and TRBJ1-2; D possibly corresponds to TRBD1 (6 bases). V lost 5 bases and J 4 bases, leaving 17 bases between the germline ends. Germline V gene lookup returns CDR1 GTSNPN and CDR2 SVGIG (reference sequence). The length of the CDR3 is 14 residues. In DNA form, the CDR3 reads TGTGCCTGGCACTACCACAGGGATAGCTATGGCTACACCTTC. As protein: CAWHYHRDSYGYTF.

This chain joins TRBV7-9 and TRBJ1-3; 9 bases match TRBD1. After removal of 5 bases from V and 0 bases from J, the junction contained 14 bases not matched to a gene. CDR3 length equals 19 residues. CDR1 is SEHNR and CDR2 is FQNEAQ in the germline V gene (reference sequence). DNA of the CDR3: TGTGCCAGCAGCCCAAGGACAGGGGCCCGGAGGAGCTCTGGAAACACCATATATTTT. Translating it yields CASSPRTGARRSSGNTIYF.

This chain joins TRBV10-3 and TRBJ2-7; 8 positions match TRBD1. The V and J ends lost 6 bases and 0 bases, in that order; junction bases with no gene match: 7. Germline loops: CDR1 ENHRY, CDR2 SYGVKD. CDR3 size: 15 residues. The DNA of the CDR3 is TGTGCCATCAGGGCGGACAGGGCCCCCTCCTACGAGCAGTACTTC. Amino acid sequence: CAIRADRAPSYEQYF.

The CDR3 reads CASSRTGGTNTEAFF. The CDR3 coding sequence is TGCGCCAGCAGCCGGACGGGAGGGACGAACACTGAAGCTTTCTTT. The chain carries TRBV5-1 and TRBJ1-1; weak D call: TRBD1 (5 bases). The CDR3 has 15 residues. Trimming took 4 bases from V and 1 from J, leaving 14 bases between them. In germline, CDR1 is SGHRS, CDR2 YFSETQ.

Regarding this clone: A far larger clone is off by one base, so a read error is likely. The chain is built from TRBV5-8 and TRBJ2-7, with 11 nucleotides matching TRBD1. V shed 5 bases and J 4 bases; nucleotides not matched to a gene: 5. Germline V gene sequence: CDR1 SGHTS, CDR2 YDEGEE. The CDR3 spans 14 residues. DNA for the CDR3: TGTGCCAGCAGACCCGGGACAGGGGGGTACGAGCAGTACTTC. It is translated as CASRPGTGGYEQYF.

The genes are TRBV10-3 and TRBJ1-1; the D is unclear. Trimming removed 3 bases at V and 7 bases at J, with 18 bases between. The CDR3 has 15 residues. The germline V gene has CDR1 ENHRY and CDR2 SYGVKD. The CDR3 loop reads CAISEEGRGGDEAFF. CDR3 DNA sequence: TGTGCCATCAGTGAAGAGGGTCGGGGAGGTGATGAAGCTTTCTTT.

This chain's CDR3 is CASRRAGGPGYNEQFF. The CDR3, as DNA: TGTGCCAGCAGAAGAGCGGGGGGGCCGGGCTACAATGAGCAGTTCTTC. The rearrangement links TRBV28 to TRBJ2-1, with 10 nucleotides matching TRBD2. V lost 6 bases and J lost 3; bases outside the gene matches: 8. This CDR3 contains 16 residues. Germline-derived CDR1 and CDR2 are MDHEN and SYDVKM.

V is TRBV7-2 and J is TRBJ2-7; D remains ambiguous. Looked up from germline, CDR1 is SGHTA and CDR2 is FQGNSA. Trimming left V 3 bases short and J 0 bases short, with 9 bases between. CDR3 length: 14 residues. CDR3 sequence: CASSFSQDSYEQYF. The CDR3 DNA is TGTGCCAGCAGCTTTAGTCAGGACTCCTACGAGCAGTACTTC.

The V call is TRBV6-5, the J call TRBJ1-1, with D possibly matching TRBD1 (5 bases). V dropped 8 bases and J dropped 11 bases, with 15 bases sitting between them. CDR3 length: 11 amino acids. CDR1 is MNHEY and CDR2 is SVGAGI in the germline V gene. CDR3 amino acids: CASHNTGDAFF. CDR3 sequence (DNA): TGTGCCAGCCACAACACGGGGGACGCTTTCTTT.

The chain is built from TRBV4-2 and TRBJ1-1, with unresolved D. In germline, CDR1 is LGHNA, CDR2 YNFKEQ. The CDR3 length is 13 residues. Trimming shortened V by 3 bases and J by 8 bases, and 13 bases separated the two germline ends. CDR3 bases: TGTGCCAGCAGCCAGGCCAGAGGAGGGGAAGCTTTCTTT. Translation: CASSQARGGEAFF.